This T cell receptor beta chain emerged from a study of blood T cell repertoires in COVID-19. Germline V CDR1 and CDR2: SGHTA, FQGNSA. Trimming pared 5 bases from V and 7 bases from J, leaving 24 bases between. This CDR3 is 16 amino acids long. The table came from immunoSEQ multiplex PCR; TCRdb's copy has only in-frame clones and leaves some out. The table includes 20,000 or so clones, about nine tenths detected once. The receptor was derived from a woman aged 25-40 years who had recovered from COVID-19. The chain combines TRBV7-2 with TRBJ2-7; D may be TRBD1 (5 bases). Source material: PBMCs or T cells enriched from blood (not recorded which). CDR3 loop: CASSPTATQVSKEQYF. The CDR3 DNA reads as TGTGCCAGCAGCCCGACAGCCACCCAAGTGTCGAAGGAGCAGTACTTC.